Each of the 28 T cell receptor beta chains below was sequenced from the same sample in a study of sequential checkpoint blockade in melanoma. Regarding treatment: randomized to nivolumab then ipilimumab (arm A) or the reverse (arm B). Sequenced by immunoSEQ multiplex PCR; TCRdb stores in-frame clones only, minus some. The sample includes more than 10,000 clones, roughly 82% of them seen just once. This specimen was CD8+ T cells sorted from blood (inferred from file names), taken from a patient given nivolumab and ipilimumab in sequence. Source of these receptors: a human donor with melanoma.

V usage is TRBV15 and J usage is TRBJ2-5; D not certain. V dropped 0 bases and J dropped 5 bases, with 13 bases sitting between them. The CDR3 has 15 amino acids. Germline V gene data show CDR1 as LNHNV and CDR2 as YYDKDF (reference sequence). The CDR3 bases are TGTGCCACCAGCAGAGATCGAAACTTCGCGGAGACCCAGTACTTC. It translates to CATSRDRNFAETQYF. Looking up the rest from reference TRBV15 and TRBJ2-5 gives the full variable domain: DAMVIQNPRYQVTQFGKPVTLSCSQTLNHNVMYWYQQKSSQAPKLLFHYYDKDFNNEADTPDNFQSRRPNTSFCFLDIRSPGLGDTAMYLCATSRDRNFAETQYFGPGTRLLVL.

V usage is TRBV9 and J usage is TRBJ1-3, with a tentative D call TRBD1 (6 bases). The V gene's germline CDR1 is SGDLS and CDR2 YYNGEE. Deletions cut 4 bases from V and 0 bases from J, with 20 bases between. There are 18 residues in the CDR3. The CDR3 region is CASSLGQGTSYSGNTIYF. The DNA for the CDR3 is TGTGCCAGCAGCCTAGGGCAGGGGACGTCTTACTCTGGAAACACCATATATTTT. Full variable domain (missing parts from reference TRBV9 and TRBJ1-3): DSGVTQTPKHLITATGQRVTLRCSPRSGDLSVYWYQQSLDQGLQFLIQYYNGEERAKGNILERFSAQQFPDLHSELNLSSLELGDSALYFCASSLGQGTSYSGNTIYFGEGSWLTVV.

The chain is built from TRBV7-3 and TRBJ2-7, with D unclear. With 2 bases removed from V and 3 bases from J, the gap between germline ends came to 8 bases. The CDR3 runs to 13 residues. Germline CDR1 reads SGHTA; CDR2 reads FQGTGA. Written as DNA, the CDR3 is TGTGCCAGCAGCTTAGGATACAGCTACGAGCAGTACTTC. It codes for CASSLGYSYEQYF.

The V call is TRBV13, the J call TRBJ2-5; D possibly corresponds to TRBD1 (6 bases). The CDR3 is made up of 14 amino acids. Germline lookup yields CDR1 PRHDT and CDR2 FYEKMQ (reference sequence). Trimming stripped 6 bases from V and 5 bases from J, with 16 bases between. CDR3 DNA: TGTGCCAGCAGTACTGACAGGTCGGGCGAGACCCAGTACTTC. It is translated as CASSTDRSGETQYF.

The V call is TRBV4-3, the J call TRBJ1-2; no definite D call. The germline gives CDR1 LGHNA, CDR2 YSLEER. The CDR3 runs to 18 residues. V was shortened by 3 bases and J by 5 bases, with 25 bases between the two germline ends. The CDR3 coding sequence is TGCGCCAGCAGCCAGGCCCCGGAGGACGCCTGGCTTCGGTATGGCTACACCTTC. Its protein is CASSQAPEDAWLRYGYTF.

The chain combines TRBV27 with TRBJ2-5; 7 bases match TRBD2. This CDR3 is 14 amino acids long. V was clipped by 5 bases and J by 3 bases; unmatched bases: 6. Germline values: CDR1 MNHEY, CDR2 SMNVEV (reference sequence). The CDR3 protein is CASSPLSGEETQYF. CDR3 coding DNA: TGTGCCAGCAGTCCCCTCAGCGGGGAAGAGACCCAGTACTTC.

V usage is TRBV11-2 and J usage is TRBJ2-3, with TRBD2 matching 15 bases. The germline gives CDR1 SGHAT, CDR2 FQNNGV. This CDR3 contains 15 residues. V shed 5 bases, J shed 8 bases, and the junction held 5 bases outside the gene matches. As DNA, the CDR3 is TGTGCCAGCAGCAGGACTAGCGGGGGGGCGGTTACGCAGTATTTT. The encoded protein is CASSRTSGGAVTQYF.

This chain uses TRBV7-3 with TRBJ2-1, with TRBD2 as a possible D gene (5 bases). Germline V gene lookup returns CDR1 SGHTA and CDR2 FQGTGA. CDR3 length: 14 amino acids. V lost 2 bases to trimming and J lost 3 bases, with 8 bases between them. As DNA, the CDR3 is TGTGCCAGCAGCTTAGAAGCGGACTACAATGAGCAGTTCTTC. The encoded protein is CASSLEADYNEQFF.

J is TRBJ2-7 and V is TRBV4-1; 7 nucleotides match TRBD1. Trimming cost V 4 bases and J 0 bases; bases outside gene matches: 9. CDR1 and CDR2 (germline): MGHRA, YSYEKL. The CDR3 consists of 16 residues. The CDR3 protein is CASSPSLTGISYEQYF. The CDR3, as DNA: TGCGCCAGCAGCCCAAGCCTGACAGGGATCTCCTACGAGCAGTACTTC.

The chain uses TRBV5-4 and TRBJ1-5; D might be TRBD1 (5 bases). The CDR3 runs 15 residues. The germline gives CDR1 SGHNT, CDR2 YYREEE (reference sequence). Trimming stripped 0 bases from V and 6 bases from J, with 13 bases between. The DNA for the CDR3 is TGTGCCAGCAGCTTGGCTGGGGAGGGGCGTCAGCCCCAGCATTTT. Its translation is CASSLAGEGRQPQHF.

This clone was seen a handful of times. The chain recombines TRBV6-4 with TRBJ2-3; D is undetermined. Germline CDR1 is MRHNA and CDR2 is SNTAGT. This CDR3 region has 15 residues. V was clipped by 2 bases and J by 1 base, with 10 bases between them. CDR3 amino acids: CASSDLSYRTDTQYF. CDR3 sequence (DNA): TGTGCCAGCAGTGACCTCTCCTACCGCACAGATACGCAGTATTTT.

V usage is TRBV6-6 and J usage is TRBJ1-5; 9 bases line up with TRBD1. Germline loops: CDR1 MNHNY, CDR2 SVGAGI (reference sequence). Trimming removed 8 bases from V and 1 base from J; junction bases left unmatched: 3. The CDR3 covers 14 residues. The CDR3 nucleotides are TGTGCCAGCCTCGGGACAGGGAGCAATCAGCCCCAGCATTTT. It encodes CASLGTGSNQPQHF.

This chain connects TRBV2 to TRBJ2-7, with D possibly TRBD2 on 6 matching bases. The CDR3 length is 14 residues. V was clipped by 11 bases and J by 3 bases, with 20 bases between them. The germline CDR1 and CDR2 sequences are SNHLY and FYNNEI. In DNA, the CDR3 is TGTGCCGGCGGGACCAGAGCGGGCGGCTACGAGCAGTACTTC. Translating it yields CAGGTRAGGYEQYF. Supplemented by reference TRBV2 and TRBJ2-7, the full variable domain reads EPEVTQTPSHQVTQMGQEVILRCVPISNHLYFYWYRQILGQKVEFLVSFYNNEISEKSEIFDDQFSVERPDGSNFTLKIRSTKLEDSAMYFCAGGTRAGGYEQYFGPGTRLTVT.

The chain couples TRBV9 to TRBJ2-3; a possible D gene is TRBD2 (5 bases). CDR1 SGDLS and CDR2 YYNGEE come from the germline V gene. Trimming cost V 0 bases and J 0 bases, with 8 bases left between them. The CDR3 has 15 residues. The CDR3 is CASSVGLASTDTQYF. CDR3 in DNA: TGTGCCAGCAGCGTAGGGCTAGCTAGCACAGATACGCAGTATTTT.

The V and J genes are TRBV10-2 and TRBJ2-1, with 8 nucleotides matching TRBD2. V was clipped by 6 bases and J by 16 bases; unmatched bases: 8. From germline, CDR1 is WSHSY and CDR2 SAAADI. The CDR3 is 11 amino acids. The CDR3 reads CASSPGTSPFF. The CDR3 DNA sequence: TGCGCCAGCAGCCCCGGGACTAGTCCTTTCTTC.

The V call is TRBV15, the J call TRBJ1-2; 10 bases map to TRBD1. After removal of 8 bases from V and 4 bases from J, the junction contained 13 bases not matched to a gene. CDR1 is LNHNV, CDR2 YYDKDF, per germline (reference sequence). CDR3 size: 16 residues. CDR3: CATFGTGDAGSYGYTF. Written as DNA, the CDR3 is TGTGCCACCTTCGGGACAGGGGACGCGGGTTCCTATGGCTACACCTTC.

In DNA, the CDR3 is TGTGCCAGCAGCTCCGGGACAGACGACTCCAATCAGCCCCAGCATTTT. It yields the protein CASSSGTDDSNQPQHF. The J gene is TRBJ1-5, the V gene TRBV7-9, with 7 bases aligning to TRBD1. The J segment lost 3 bases and the V segment lost 4 bases, leaving 9 bases of the junction unmatched. There are 16 residues in the CDR3. The germline V gene encodes CDR1 SEHNR and CDR2 FQNEAQ (reference sequence).

This rearrangement joins TRBV29-1 to TRBJ2-7, with unresolved D. There are 13 residues in the CDR3. The V gene's germline CDR1 is SQVTM and CDR2 ANQGSEA. The germline V and J ends were trimmed by 6 bases and 2 bases, with 14 bases remaining between them. The CDR3 is CSVAIPRAYEQYF. CDR3 nucleotides: TGCAGCGTCGCCATCCCCCGGGCCTACGAGCAGTACTTC.

CDR3 DNA sequence: TGTGCCAGCAGTTTCTTTAGGACAGGGAGGCATGGCTACACCTTC. Its protein product is CASSFFRTGRHGYTF. The V call is TRBV28, the J call TRBJ1-2, with 8 bases identical to TRBD1. The V and J ends lost 3 bases and 6 bases, in that order; junction bases with no gene match: 9. The CDR3 runs to 15 residues. CDR1 MDHEN and CDR2 SYDVKM come from the germline V gene.

This clone has only a few counts. This chain joins TRBV15 and TRBJ2-3; TRBD1 aligns across 8 bases. After removal of 9 bases from V and 0 bases from J, the junction contained 5 bases not matched to a gene. The CDR3 has 14 residues. CDR1 is LNHNV, CDR2 YYDKDF, per germline (reference sequence). DNA of the CDR3: TGTGCCACAGGACAGGGCAGGAGCACAGATACGCAGTATTTT. This encodes CATGQGRSTDTQYF.

This clone was detected only once. V and J are TRBV15 and TRBJ2-3; D perhaps matches TRBD1 (5 bases). Germline-derived CDR1 and CDR2 are LNHNV and YYDKDF (reference sequence). CDR3 length: 16 residues. The germline V and J ends were trimmed by 0 bases and 1 base, with 11 bases remaining between them. The CDR3 sequence: CATSRDQGPRTDTQYF. Written as DNA, the CDR3 is TGTGCCACCAGCAGAGACCAGGGTCCCCGCACAGATACGCAGTATTTT. Looking up the rest from reference TRBV15 and TRBJ2-3 gives the full variable domain: DAMVIQNPRYQVTQFGKPVTLSCSQTLNHNVMYWYQQKSSQAPKLLFHYYDKDFNNEADTPDNFQSRRPNTSFCFLDIRSPGLGDTAMYLCATSRDQGPRTDTQYFGPGTRLTVL.

The gene calls are TRBV5-1 and TRBJ2-7; 9 bases are a match to TRBD2. Losses at the gene ends were 2 bases for V and 0 bases for J; bases not matched to a gene: 6. Germline V gene data show CDR1 as SGHRS and CDR2 as YFSETQ. The CDR3 runs 16 residues. DNA for the CDR3: TGCGCCAGCAGCTTCCGAGCGGGAGGTCTCTCCTACGAGCAGTACTTC. It specifies CASSFRAGGLSYEQYF.

In regard to this clone: Other DNA sequences from this sample encode an identical CDR3 as well. The chain links TRBV27 to TRBJ2-7; D might be TRBD2 (7 bases). The V gene's germline CDR1 is MNHEY and CDR2 SMNVEV (reference sequence). The CDR3 loop spans 16 amino acids. Deletions cut 0 bases from V and 4 bases from J, with 16 bases between. The CDR3, as DNA: TGTGCCAGCAGTTTATCGGGACGGGGGGCTGGGTACGAGCAGTACTTC. It is translated as CASSLSGRGAGYEQYF.

The chain recombines TRBV9 with TRBJ1-2; 9 bases line up with TRBD1. CDR1 is SGDLS and CDR2 is YYNGEE in the germline V gene. Trimming cost V 0 bases and J 6 bases; bases outside gene matches: 6. The CDR3 is 15 residues long. The CDR3 region has the DNA TGTGCCAGCAGCGTAGGCGGGACAGGGTATAATGGCTACACCTTC. Protein product: CASSVGGTGYNGYTF.

V is TRBV5-4 and J is TRBJ2-5; 8 nucleotides align to TRBD1. The J call is in doubt because the DNA end fits TRBJ2-7 better. Germline assignment: CDR1 SGHNT and CDR2 YYREEE (reference sequence). This CDR3 is built from 17 residues. DNA of the CDR3: TGTGCCAGCAGCACGCGTAGGACAGGGTCGGGCTCCTACGAGCAGTACTTC. Its protein is CASSTRRTGSGSYEQYF.

V and J are TRBV30 and TRBJ1-5; 7 nucleotides align to TRBD1. The CDR3 runs to 15 residues. V lost 3 bases to trimming and J lost 2 bases; unmatched junction nucleotides: 7. Germline CDR1 and CDR2: GTSNPN and SVGIG (reference sequence). The CDR3 DNA reads TGTGCCTGGAGCGGAGGGGGCGCGGGCAATCAGCCCCAGCATTTT. This encodes CAWSGGGAGNQPQHF. The complete variable domain, with remaining parts taken from reference TRBV30 and TRBJ1-5, reads SQTIHQWPATLVQPVGSPLSLECTVEGTSNPNLYWYRQAAGRGLQLLFYSVGIGQISSEVPQNLSASRPQDRQFILSSKKLLLSDSGFYLCAWSGGGAGNQPQHFGDGTRLSIL.

V is TRBV27 and J is TRBJ1-5, with D perhaps TRBD1 (6 bases). The CDR3 sequence is 15 residues long. V lost 5 bases and J lost 3, with 14 bases in between. Germline V gene lookup returns CDR1 MNHEY and CDR2 SMNVEV (reference sequence). The CDR3 protein is CASSAGGGPNQPQHF. The CDR3 DNA follows: TGTGCCAGCAGTGCGGGGGGGGGCCCCAATCAGCCCCAGCATTTT.

CDR3 sequence reads: CAIPLTGTTGELFF. The CDR3 nucleotides read TGTGCCATCCCCCTGACAGGGACCACCGGGGAGCTGTTTTTT. The V call is TRBV2, the J call TRBJ2-2; TRBD1 matches at 7 bases. Losses at the gene ends were 10 bases for V and 4 bases for J; bases not matched to a gene: 9. The CDR3 runs to 14 residues. Per the germline V gene, CDR1 is SNHLY and CDR2 is FYNNEI. Using reference TRBV2 and TRBJ2-2 for the parts outside the CDR3, the full variable domain is EPEVTQTPSHQVTQMGQEVILRCVPISNHLYFYWYRQILGQKVEFLVSFYNNEISEKSEIFDDQFSVERPDGSNFTLKIRSTKLEDSAMYFCAIPLTGTTGELFFGEGSRLTVL.